This T cell receptor beta chain was captured by sequencing in a study of blood T cell repertoires in COVID-19. Study information: There were acute and convalescent COVID-19 samples, and they came from the United States, Italy and Spain. Sample material is recorded as cDNA or gDNA derived from T cells, B-cell-depleted T cells, or PBMCs.

Per the original data handling: Researchers report that nucleated cell counts were estimated from reference gene primer amplification. Using immunoSEQ multiplex PCR, the repertoire was profiled, and TCRdb retains in-frame clones only, with some absent. V and J calls plus clone size are reproduced from that table; the DNA served to infer D and trimming. The data show 310,000 or so clones, around four fifths seen once. CDR1 is SNHLY and CDR2 is FYNNEI in the germline V gene. The CDR3 runs 16 residues. V was shortened by 3 bases and J by 0 bases, with 11 bases between the two germline ends. This clone was detected a few times.

This clonotype was sampled from a woman in her fifties or sixties with acute or convalescent COVID-19. Source material: peripheral blood. This chain uses TRBV2 with TRBJ1-4, with D uncertain. The CDR3 DNA is TGTGCCAGCAGTGAGTGGCAGTATGCAACTAATGAAAAACTGTTTTTT. It yields the protein CASSEWQYATNEKLFF.